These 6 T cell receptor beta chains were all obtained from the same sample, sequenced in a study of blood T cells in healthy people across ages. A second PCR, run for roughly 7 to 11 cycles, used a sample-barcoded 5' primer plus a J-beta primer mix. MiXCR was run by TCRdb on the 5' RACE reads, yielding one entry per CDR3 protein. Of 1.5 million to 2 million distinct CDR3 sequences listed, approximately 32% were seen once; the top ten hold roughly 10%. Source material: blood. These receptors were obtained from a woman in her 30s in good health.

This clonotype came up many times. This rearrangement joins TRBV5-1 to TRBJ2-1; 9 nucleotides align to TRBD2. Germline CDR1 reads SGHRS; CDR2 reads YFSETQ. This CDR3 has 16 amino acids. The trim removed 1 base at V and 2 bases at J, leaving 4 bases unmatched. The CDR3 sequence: CASSLMASGTYNEQFF. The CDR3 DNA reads TGCGCCAGCAGCTTGATGGCTAGCGGGACCTACAATGAGCAGTTCTTC.

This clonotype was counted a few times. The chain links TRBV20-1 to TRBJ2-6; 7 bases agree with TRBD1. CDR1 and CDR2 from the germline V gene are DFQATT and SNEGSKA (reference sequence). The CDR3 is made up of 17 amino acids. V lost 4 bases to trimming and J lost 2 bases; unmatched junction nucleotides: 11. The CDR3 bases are TGCAGTGCTAAAGGACCACTCAGGGGGACTGGGGCCAACGTCCTGACTTTC. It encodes CSAKGPLRGTGANVLTF.

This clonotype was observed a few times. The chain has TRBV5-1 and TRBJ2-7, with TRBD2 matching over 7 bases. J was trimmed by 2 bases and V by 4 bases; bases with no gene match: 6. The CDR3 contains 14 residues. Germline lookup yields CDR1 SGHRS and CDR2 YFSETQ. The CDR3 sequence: CASSTTSDPYEQYF. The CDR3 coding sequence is TGCGCCAGCAGCACCACTAGCGATCCCTACGAGCAGTACTTC. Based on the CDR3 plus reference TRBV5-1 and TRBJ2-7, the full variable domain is KAGVTQTPRYLIKTRGQQVTLSCSPISGHRSVSWYQQTPGQGLQFLFEYFSETQRNKGNFPGRFSGRQFSNSRSEMNVSTLELGDSALYLCASSTTSDPYEQYFGPGTRLTVT.

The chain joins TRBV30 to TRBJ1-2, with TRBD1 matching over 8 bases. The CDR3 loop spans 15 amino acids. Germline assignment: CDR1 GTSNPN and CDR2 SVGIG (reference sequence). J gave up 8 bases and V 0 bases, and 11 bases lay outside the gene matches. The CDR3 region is CAWSVGQGYRSGYTF. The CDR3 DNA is TGTGCCTGGAGTGTCGGACAGGGCTATAGGTCAGGCTACACCTTC.

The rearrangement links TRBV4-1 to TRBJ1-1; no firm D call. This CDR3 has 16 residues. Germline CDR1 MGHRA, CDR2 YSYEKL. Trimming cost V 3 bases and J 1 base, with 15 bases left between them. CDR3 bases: TGCGCCAGCAGCCATACCCCCCGGGAGAGGAACACTGAAGCTTTCTTT. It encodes CASSHTPRERNTEAFF.

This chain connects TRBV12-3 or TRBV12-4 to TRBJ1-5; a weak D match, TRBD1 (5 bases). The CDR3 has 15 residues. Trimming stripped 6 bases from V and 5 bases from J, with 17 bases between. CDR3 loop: CASSLTGRDHQPQHF. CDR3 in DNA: TGTGCCAGCAGCTTAACCGGCAGGGACCATCAGCCCCAGCATTTT.